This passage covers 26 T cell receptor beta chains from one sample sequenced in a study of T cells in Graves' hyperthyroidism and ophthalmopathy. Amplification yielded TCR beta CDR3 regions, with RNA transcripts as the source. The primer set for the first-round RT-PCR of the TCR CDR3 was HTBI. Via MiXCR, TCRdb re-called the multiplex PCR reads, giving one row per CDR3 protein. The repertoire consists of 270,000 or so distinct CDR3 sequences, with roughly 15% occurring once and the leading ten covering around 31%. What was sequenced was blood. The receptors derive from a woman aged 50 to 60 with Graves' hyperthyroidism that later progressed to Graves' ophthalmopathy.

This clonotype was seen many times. The DNA of the CDR3 is TGTGCCAGCAGTTTAGCGCCGAGGACTTGGGGAGATACGCAGTATTTT. This codes for CASSLAPRTWGDTQYF. The chain is built from TRBV12-3 or TRBV12-4 and TRBJ2-3; TRBD2 is a possible D gene (5 bases). The CDR3 extends over 16 amino acids. The V and J ends lost 0 bases and 5 bases respectively, with 15 bases between them.

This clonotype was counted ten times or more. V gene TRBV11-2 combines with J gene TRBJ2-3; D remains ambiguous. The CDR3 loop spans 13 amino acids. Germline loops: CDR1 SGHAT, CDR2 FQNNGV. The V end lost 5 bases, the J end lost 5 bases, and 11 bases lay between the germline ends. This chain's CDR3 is CASSLRLGDTQYF. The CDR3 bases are TGTGCCAGCAGCCTCAGGCTCGGAGATACGCAGTATTTT.

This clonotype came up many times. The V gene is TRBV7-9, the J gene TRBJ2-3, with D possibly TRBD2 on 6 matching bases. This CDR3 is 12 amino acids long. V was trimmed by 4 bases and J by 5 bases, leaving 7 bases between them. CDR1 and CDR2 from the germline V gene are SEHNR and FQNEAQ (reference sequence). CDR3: CASSWEVDTQYF. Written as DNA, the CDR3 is TGTGCCAGCAGCTGGGAGGTAGATACGCAGTATTTT.

CDR3 nucleotides: TGTGCCAGCAGCCCACTAGCGGAGACAGCCTACGAGCAGTACTTC. Protein: CASSPLAETAYEQYF. The J gene is TRBJ2-7, the V gene TRBV28; 8 positions agree with TRBD2. Germline V gene sequence: CDR1 MDHEN, CDR2 SYDVKM. After removal of 6 bases from V and 2 bases from J, the junction contained 9 bases not matched to a gene. The CDR3 has 15 residues.

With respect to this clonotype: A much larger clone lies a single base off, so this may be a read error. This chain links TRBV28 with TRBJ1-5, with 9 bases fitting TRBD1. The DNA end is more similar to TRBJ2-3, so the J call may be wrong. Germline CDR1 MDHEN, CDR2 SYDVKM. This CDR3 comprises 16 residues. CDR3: CASSIYRGQGNQPQYF. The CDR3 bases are TGTGCCAGCAGTATCTACAGGGGGCAAGGCAATCAGCCCCAGTATTTT.

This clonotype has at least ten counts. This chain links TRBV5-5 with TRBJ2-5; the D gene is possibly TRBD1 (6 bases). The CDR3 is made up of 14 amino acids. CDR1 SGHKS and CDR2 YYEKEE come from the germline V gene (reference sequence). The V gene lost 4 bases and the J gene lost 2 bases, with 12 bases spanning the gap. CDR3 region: CASSRTVSQETQYF. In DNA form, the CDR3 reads TGTGCCAGCAGCCGGACAGTTAGTCAAGAGACCCAGTACTTC.

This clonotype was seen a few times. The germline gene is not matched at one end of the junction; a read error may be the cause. CDR3: CASSDDRDTETFF. DNA of the CDR3: TGTGCCAGCAGCGACGACCGGGACACTGAAACTTTCTTT. V and J are TRBV5-4 and TRBJ1-1, with D tentatively TRBD1 (6 bases). In germline, CDR1 is SGHNT, CDR2 YYREEE (reference sequence). The CDR3 has 13 residues.

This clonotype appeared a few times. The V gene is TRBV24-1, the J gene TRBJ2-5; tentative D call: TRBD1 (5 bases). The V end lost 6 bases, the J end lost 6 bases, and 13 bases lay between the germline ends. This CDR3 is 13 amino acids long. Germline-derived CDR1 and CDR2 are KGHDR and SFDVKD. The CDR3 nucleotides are TGTGCCACCAGTCCCAGGGATGTGCAGACCCAGTACTTC. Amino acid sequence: CATSPRDVQTQYF.

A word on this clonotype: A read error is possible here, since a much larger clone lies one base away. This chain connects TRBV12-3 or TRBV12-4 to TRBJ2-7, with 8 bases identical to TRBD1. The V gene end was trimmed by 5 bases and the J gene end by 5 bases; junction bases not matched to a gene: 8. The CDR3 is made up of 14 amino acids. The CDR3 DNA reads TGTGCCAGCAGTCCCCGGACAGGGCAGAACGAGCAGTACTTC. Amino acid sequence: CASSPRTGQNEQYF.

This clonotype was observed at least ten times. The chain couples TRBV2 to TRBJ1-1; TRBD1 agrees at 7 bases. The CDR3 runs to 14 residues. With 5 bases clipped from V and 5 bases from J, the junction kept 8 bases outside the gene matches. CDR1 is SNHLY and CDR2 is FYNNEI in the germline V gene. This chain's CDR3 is CASSPGTAHTEAFF. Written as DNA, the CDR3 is TGTGCCAGCAGTCCCGGGACAGCGCATACTGAAGCTTTCTTT.

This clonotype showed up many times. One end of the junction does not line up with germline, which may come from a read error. The DNA of the CDR3 is TGCAGCGCTAGAGCGGGAGGGCCGAGCGAGCAGTACTTC. This translates into CSARAGGPSEQYF. This sequence joins TRBV20-1 and TRBJ2-7, with TRBD2 identical over 10 bases. Per germline, CDR1 DFQATT and CDR2 SNEGSKA (reference sequence). This CDR3 comprises 13 residues.

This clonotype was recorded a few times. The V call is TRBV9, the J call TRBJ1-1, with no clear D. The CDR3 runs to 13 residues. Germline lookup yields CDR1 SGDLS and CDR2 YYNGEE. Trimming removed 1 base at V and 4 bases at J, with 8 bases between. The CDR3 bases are TGTGCCAGCAGCGTAATTTCCAGCACTGAAGCTTTCTTT. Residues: CASSVISSTEAFF.

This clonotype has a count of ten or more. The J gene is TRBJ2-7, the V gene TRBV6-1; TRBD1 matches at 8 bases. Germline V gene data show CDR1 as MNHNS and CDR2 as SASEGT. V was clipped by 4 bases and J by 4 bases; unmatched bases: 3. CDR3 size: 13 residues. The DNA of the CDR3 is TGTGCCAGCAGTGTGGACAGGGCGTACGAGCAGTACTTC. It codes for CASSVDRAYEQYF.

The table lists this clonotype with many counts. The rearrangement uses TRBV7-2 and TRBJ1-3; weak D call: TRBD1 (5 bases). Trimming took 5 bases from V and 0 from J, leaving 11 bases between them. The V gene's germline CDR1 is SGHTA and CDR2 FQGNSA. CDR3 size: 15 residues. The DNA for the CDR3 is TGTGCCAGCAGCCTGACAGTGTTCTCTGGAAACACCATATATTTT. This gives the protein CASSLTVFSGNTIYF. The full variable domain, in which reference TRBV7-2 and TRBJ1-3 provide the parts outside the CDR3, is GAGVSQSPSNKVTEKGKDVELRCDPISGHTALYWYRQSLGQGLEFLIYFQGNSAPDKSGLPSDRFSAERTGGSVSTLTIQRTQQEDSAVYLCASSLTVFSGNTIYFGEGSWLTVV.

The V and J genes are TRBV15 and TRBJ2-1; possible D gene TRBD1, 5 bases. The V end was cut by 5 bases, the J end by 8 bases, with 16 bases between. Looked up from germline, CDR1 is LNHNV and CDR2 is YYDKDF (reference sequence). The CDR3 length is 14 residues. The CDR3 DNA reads TGTGCCACCAGCCGTAGGACAATGTTGTATGAGCAGTTCTTC. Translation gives CATSRRTMLYEQFF.

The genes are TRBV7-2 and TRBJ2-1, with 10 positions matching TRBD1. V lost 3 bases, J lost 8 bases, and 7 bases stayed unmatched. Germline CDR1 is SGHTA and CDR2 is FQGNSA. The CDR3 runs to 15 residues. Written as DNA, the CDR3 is TGTGCCAGCAGCTTCACCGGGACAGGGGAGGATGAGCAGTTCTTC. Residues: CASSFTGTGEDEQFF.

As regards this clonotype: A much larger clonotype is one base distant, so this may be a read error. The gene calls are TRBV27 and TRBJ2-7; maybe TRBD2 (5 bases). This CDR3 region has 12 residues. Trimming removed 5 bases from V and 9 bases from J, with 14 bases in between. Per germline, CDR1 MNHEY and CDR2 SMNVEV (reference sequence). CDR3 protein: CASSPYSVGQYF. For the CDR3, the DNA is TGTGCCAGCAGTCCCTATAGCGTAGGGCAGTACTTC.

CDR3 protein: CSARPVYPSGRNTEAFF. Written as DNA, the CDR3 is TGCAGTGCTAGACCCGTTTACCCCTCGGGACGGAACACTGAAGCTTTCTTT. The chain couples TRBV20-1 to TRBJ1-1; TRBD1 might be the D (5 bases). Germline CDR1 DFQATT, CDR2 SNEGSKA (reference sequence). V lost 2 bases, J lost 1 base, and 20 bases lay in between. The CDR3 runs to 17 residues.

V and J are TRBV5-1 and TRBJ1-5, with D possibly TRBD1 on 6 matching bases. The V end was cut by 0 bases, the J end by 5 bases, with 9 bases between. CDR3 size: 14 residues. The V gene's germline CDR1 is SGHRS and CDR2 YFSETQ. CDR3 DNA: TGCGCCAGCAGCTTGGACAGGGAATATCAGCCCCAGCATTTT. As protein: CASSLDREYQPQHF.

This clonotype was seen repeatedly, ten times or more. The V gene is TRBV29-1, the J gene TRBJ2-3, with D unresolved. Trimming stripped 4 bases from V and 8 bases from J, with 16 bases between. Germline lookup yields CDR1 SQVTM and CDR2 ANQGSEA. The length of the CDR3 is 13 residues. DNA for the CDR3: TGCAGCGTTGCGGTGTCGGGTGTGGTTACGCAGTATTTT. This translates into CSVAVSGVVTQYF.

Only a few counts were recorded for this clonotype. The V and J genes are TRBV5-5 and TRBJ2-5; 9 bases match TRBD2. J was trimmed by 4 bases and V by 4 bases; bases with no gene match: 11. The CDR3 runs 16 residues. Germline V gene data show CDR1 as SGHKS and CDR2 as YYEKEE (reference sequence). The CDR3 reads CASSPGGREGRETQYF. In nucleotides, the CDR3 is TGTGCCAGCAGCCCGGGGGGGCGGGAGGGCCGAGAGACCCAGTACTTC.

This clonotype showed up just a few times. This CDR3 is CASSLSGRPYNEQFF. CDR3 bases: TGTGCCAGCAGCCTTAGCGGGAGGCCGTACAATGAGCAGTTCTTC. The chain has TRBV5-8 and TRBJ2-1; TRBD2 aligns across 10 bases. Germline values: CDR1 SGHTS, CDR2 YDEGEE. Germline trimming cut 4 bases from V and 4 bases from J; bases unmatched to any gene: 5. The CDR3 contains 15 residues.

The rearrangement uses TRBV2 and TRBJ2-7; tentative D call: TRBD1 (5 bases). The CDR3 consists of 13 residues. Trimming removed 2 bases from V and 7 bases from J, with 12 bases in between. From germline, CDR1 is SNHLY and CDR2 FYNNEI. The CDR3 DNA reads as TGTGCCAGCAGTGAACAGGGCCTGGGGGAGCAGTACTTC. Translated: CASSEQGLGEQYF.

CDR3 bases: TGTGCCAGCAGAGCGGATAGCGGGTGGGAGACCCAGTACTTC. It translates to CASRADSGWETQYF. The rearrangement joins TRBV2 to TRBJ2-5; 7 bases are a match to TRBD2. J lost 5 bases, V lost 6 bases, and 9 bases had no gene match. The CDR3 is 14 residues long. CDR1 is SNHLY, CDR2 FYNNEI, per germline.

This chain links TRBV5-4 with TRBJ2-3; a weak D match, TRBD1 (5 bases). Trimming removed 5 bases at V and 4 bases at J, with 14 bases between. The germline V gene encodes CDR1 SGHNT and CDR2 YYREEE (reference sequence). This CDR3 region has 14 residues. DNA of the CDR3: TGTGCCAGCAGGTTAGGGGCAGGCCCAGATACGCAGTATTTT. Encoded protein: CASRLGAGPDTQYF.

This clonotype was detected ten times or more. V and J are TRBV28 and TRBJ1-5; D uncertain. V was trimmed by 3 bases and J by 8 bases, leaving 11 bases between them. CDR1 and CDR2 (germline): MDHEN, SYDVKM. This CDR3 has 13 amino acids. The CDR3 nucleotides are TGTGCCAGCAGTTTCGGACCTTGGAAGCCCCAGCATTTT. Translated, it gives CASSFGPWKPQHF.